This T cell receptor (beta chain) was sequenced for a study of CD8+ T cells in alopecia areata. Notes on the study in general: Scalp clonality decreased significantly with tofacitinib, and so did expanded CD8+ clones among the top 100. Many of the expanded lesional clones endured in scalp and blood while on tofacitinib. Researchers reported that TCR sharing among patients proved less clear than in mice, possibly HLA-linked.

RNA extraction and reverse transcription yielded cDNA as sequencing template. Repertoires were generated with immunoSEQ multiplex PCR, while TCRdb's copy carries only in-frame clones and drops some. The sample has about 270,000 clones, 60% seen once. The treatment: oral pan-JAK inhibitor, 5-10 mg twice daily. Remarks on this clone: Its specificity is unknown.

The CDR3 length is 15 residues. CDR1 and CDR2 (germline): SNHLY, FYNNEI. V shed 6 bases and J 3 bases; nucleotides not matched to a gene: 11. The sample was CD4+ T cells sorted from blood, taken around week 53, from a patient treated with tofacitinib. The genes are TRBV2 and TRBJ2-7, with TRBD1 matching over 7 bases. This receptor was obtained from a human donor with alopecia areata. CDR3 coding DNA: TGTGCCAGCAGCGCCGTGGGACAGACCCTCTACGAGCAGTACTTC. Translating gives CASSAVGQTLYEQYF.